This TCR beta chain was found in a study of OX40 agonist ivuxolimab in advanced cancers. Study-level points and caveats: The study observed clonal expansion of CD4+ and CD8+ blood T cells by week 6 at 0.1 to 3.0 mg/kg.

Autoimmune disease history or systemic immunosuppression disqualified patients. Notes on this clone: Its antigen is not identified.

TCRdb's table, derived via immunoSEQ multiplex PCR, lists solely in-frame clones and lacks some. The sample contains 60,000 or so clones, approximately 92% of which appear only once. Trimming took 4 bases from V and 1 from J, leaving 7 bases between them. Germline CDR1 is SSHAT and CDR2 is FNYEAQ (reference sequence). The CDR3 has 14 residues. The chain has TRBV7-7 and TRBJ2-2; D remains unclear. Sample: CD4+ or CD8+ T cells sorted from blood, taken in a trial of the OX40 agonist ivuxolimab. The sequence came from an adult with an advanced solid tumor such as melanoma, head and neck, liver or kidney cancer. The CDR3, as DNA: TGTGCCAGCAGCTCCCAGCTGAACACCGGGGAGCTGTTTTTT. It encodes CASSSQLNTGELFF.